The sequence of this TCR beta chain was determined in a study of spatial heterogeneity in lung cancer (dated by TCRdb to between 2018 and 2021). General notes on the study: More beta-chain than alpha-chain transcripts were consistently detected, likely reflecting higher beta-chain transcript abundance. In the raw uncorrected reads, each unique combination of TCR and UMI appeared more than ten times on average. In non-small cell lung cancer, the study quantitatively compared TCR alpha and beta repertoires across several tumor regions, matched nontumor lung, and blood. Nonsynonymous mutation counts, determined by whole-exome sequencing of tumor tissue, were related to features of the TCR repertoire. Both alpha and beta chains were TCR-sequenced in samples taken at surgery, namely 220 tumor regions, around 61 matched nontumor lung samples and 56 PBMC samples. Beyond this particular receptor, the publication reports: Confirming at a functional level the hypothesis that regional TCRs recognize regional mutations was considered to require additional single-cell paired TCR alpha and beta sequencing. Ubiquitous expanded tumor TCRs were found in blood more often at tumor resection than at routine follow-up.

The meaning of the sample's time point label: sample taken at primary tumor resection. Whole RNA extracted from tumor and nontumor lung tissue, or from cryopreserved PBMC samples, was used for TCR sequencing without cell sorting. Samples were obtained from 72 patients with early-stage, untreated non-small cell lung cancer from the lung TRACERx cohort. Only patients for whom sufficient RNA was available from at least two tumor regions were selected for TCR sequencing. Receptor amplification or capture employed 5' RACE. TCRdb records NextSeq 500 as the sequencer. To allow correction of PCR and sequencing errors, the TCR library protocol tagged every TCR cDNA molecule with a unique molecular identifier. The study's own analysis went as follows. Decombinator tools were used for TCR identification, UMI-based error correction and CDR3 extraction. TCRs above a frequency of 2 per 1,000, corresponding to the top 1% of the tumor frequency distribution, were defined as expanded. Rényi diversity was computed with the R vegan package after subsampling each repertoire 100 times to 5,000 TCRs. CDR3 similarity networks were built from amino acid triplet string-kernel similarity, connecting CDR3s with pairwise similarity above 0.82. The public sequencing data were trimmed at Q25 with fastp and processed into clonotypes with MiXCR by TCRdb, which kept only in-frame beta chains. Rows with a matching CDR3 protein are joined into one entry that keeps the most common DNA and genes. TCRdb, not the authors, supplied the V and J calls. The sample data list tens of thousands of distinct CDR3 sequences, and 7.5% to 8.5% of these were observed just once. Jointly, the top ten make up approximately 16% of the sample.

The germline V gene supplies CDR1 SQVTM and CDR2 ANQGSEA. The CDR3, cysteine through phenylalanine, is 13 amino acids long. Here the CDR3 DNA is all that survives: 39 bases in frame from base 1. V is pared back by 0 bases and J by 4 bases, with 9 bases lying between the germline termini. The table lists this clonotype with many counts. Its antigen is currently not known. No quality values exist for individual bases; no much larger clone is one base distant. The material sequenced was PBMCs, taken at surgery. The rearrangement joined TRBV29-1 to TRBJ1-1; no D gene can be assigned with confidence. This clonotype was sampled from a female donor with early-stage non-small cell lung cancer. The nucleotide sequence is TGCAGCGTTGAAGAGTTAGGCGGCACTGAAGCTTTCTTT. It specifies CSVEELGGTEAFF.